This T cell receptor (beta chain) was documented in a study of blood T cell repertoires in COVID-19. In the study overall: Material from acute and convalescent COVID-19 was sourced from the United States, Italy and Spain. T cells, B-cell-depleted T cells, or PBMCs provided the cDNA or gDNA that served as material.

J was trimmed by 3 bases and V by 3 bases; bases with no gene match: 2. CDR1 and CDR2 from the germline V gene are MDHEN and SYDVKM. This CDR3 spans 14 amino acids. Original handling: The authors estimated nucleated cell counts from reference gene primer amplification. Assay: immunoSEQ multiplex PCR; the TCRdb copy retains only in-frame clones and omits some. V, J and clone size derive from that table, while D and trimming were established from the DNA sequence. The sample includes roughly 92,000 clones, roughly 83% of them seen just once. The sequenced sample consisted of peripheral blood. The chain carries TRBV28 and TRBJ2-3, with TRBD2 matching over 8 bases. The source is a woman aged 80 or over with active or convalescent COVID-19. Written as DNA, the CDR3 is TGTGCCAGCAGTTTCCGACTAGCGACAGATACGCAGTATTTT. The encoded protein is CASSFRLATDTQYF.